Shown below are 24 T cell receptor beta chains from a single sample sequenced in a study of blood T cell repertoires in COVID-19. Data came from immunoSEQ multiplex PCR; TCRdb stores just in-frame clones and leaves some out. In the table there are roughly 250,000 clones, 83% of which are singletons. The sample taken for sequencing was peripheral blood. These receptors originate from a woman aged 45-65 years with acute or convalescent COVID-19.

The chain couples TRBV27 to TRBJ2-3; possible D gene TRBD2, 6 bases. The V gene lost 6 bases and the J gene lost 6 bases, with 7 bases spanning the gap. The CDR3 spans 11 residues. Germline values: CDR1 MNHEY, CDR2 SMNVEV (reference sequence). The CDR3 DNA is TGTGCCAGCAGCCTAGCGGATACGCAGTATTTT. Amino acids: CASSLADTQYF.

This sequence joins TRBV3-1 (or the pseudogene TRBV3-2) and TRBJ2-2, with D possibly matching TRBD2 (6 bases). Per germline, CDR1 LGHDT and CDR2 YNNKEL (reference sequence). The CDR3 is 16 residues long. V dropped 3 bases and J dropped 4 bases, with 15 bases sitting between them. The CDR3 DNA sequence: TGTGCCAGCAGCCAGACCTCGGACTATACCACCGGGGAGCTGTTTTTT. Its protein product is CASSQTSDYTTGELFF.

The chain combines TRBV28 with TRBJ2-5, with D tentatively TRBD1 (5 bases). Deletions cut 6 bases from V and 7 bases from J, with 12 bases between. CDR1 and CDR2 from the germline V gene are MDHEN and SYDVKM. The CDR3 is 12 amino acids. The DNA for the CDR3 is TGTGCCAGCAGAGCAGGGTCAGCGACCCAGTACTTC. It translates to CASRAGSATQYF.

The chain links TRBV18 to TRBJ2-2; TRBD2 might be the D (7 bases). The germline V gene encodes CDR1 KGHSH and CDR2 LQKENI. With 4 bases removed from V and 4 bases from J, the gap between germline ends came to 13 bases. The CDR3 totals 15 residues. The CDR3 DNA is TGTGCCAGCTCACAAGGCGGGGGCCCCACCGGGGAGCTGTTTTTT. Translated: CASSQGGGPTGELFF.

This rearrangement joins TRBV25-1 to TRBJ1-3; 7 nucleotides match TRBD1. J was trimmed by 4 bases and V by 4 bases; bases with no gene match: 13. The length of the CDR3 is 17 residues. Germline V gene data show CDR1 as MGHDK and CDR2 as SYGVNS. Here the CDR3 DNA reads TGTGCCAGCAGTGTACAACAGGGGCCAGGGGGAGGAAACACCATATATTTT. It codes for CASSVQQGPGGGNTIYF.

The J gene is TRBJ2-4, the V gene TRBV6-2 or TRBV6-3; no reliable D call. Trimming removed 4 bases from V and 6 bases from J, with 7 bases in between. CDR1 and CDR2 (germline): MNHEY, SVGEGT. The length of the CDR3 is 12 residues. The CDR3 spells CASSWAGNIQYF. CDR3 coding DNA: TGTGCCAGCAGTTGGGCAGGAAACATTCAGTACTTC.

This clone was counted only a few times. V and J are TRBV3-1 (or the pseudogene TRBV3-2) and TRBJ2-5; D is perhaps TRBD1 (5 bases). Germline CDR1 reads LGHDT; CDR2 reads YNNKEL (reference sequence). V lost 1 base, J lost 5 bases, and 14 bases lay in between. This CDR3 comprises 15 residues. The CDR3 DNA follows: TGTGCCAGCAGCCAAGCTGTCCGACCAGGGGAGACCCAGTACTTC. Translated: CASSQAVRPGETQYF.

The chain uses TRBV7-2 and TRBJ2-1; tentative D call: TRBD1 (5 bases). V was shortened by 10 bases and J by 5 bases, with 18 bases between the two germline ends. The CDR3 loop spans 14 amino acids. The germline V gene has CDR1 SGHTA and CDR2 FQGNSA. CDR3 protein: CATGRTPNNNEQFF. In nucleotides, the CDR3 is TGTGCCACTGGCCGGACACCCAACAACAATGAGCAGTTCTTC.

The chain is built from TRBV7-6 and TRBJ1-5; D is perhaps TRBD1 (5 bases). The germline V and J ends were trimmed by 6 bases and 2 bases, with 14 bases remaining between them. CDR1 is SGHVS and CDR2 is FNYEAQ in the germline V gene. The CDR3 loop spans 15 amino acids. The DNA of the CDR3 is TGTGCCAGCAGTGATGGGGCTAGGGGCAATCAGCCCCAGCATTTT. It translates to CASSDGARGNQPQHF. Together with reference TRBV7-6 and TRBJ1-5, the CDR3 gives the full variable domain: GAGVSQSPRYKVTKRGQDVALRCDPISGHVSLYWYRQALGQGPEFLTYFNYEAQQDKSGLPNDRFSAERPEGSISTLTIQRTEQRDSAMYRCASSDGARGNQPQHFGDGTRLSIL.

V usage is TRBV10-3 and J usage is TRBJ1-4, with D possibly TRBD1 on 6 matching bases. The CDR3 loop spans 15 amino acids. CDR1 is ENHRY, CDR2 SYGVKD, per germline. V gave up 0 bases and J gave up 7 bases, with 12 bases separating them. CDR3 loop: CAISESIGGAEKLFF. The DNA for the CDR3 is TGTGCCATCAGTGAGTCGATCGGGGGGGCTGAAAAACTGTTTTTT.

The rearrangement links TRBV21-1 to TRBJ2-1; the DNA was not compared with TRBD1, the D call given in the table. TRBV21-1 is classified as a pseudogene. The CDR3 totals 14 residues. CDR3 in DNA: TGTGCCAGCACAGGGCGGTTCTCCTACAATGAGCAGTTCTTC. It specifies CASTGRFSYNEQFF.

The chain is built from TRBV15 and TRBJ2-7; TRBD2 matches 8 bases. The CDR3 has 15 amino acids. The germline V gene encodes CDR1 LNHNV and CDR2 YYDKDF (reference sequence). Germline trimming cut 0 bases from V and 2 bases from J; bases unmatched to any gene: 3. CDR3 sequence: CATSREISGAYEQYF. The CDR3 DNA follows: TGTGCCACCAGCAGAGAGATTAGCGGGGCCTACGAGCAGTACTTC.

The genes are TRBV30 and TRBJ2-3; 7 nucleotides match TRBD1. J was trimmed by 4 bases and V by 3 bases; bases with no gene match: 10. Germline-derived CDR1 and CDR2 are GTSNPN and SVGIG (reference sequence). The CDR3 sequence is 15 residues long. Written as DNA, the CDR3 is TGTGCCTGGAGCCTCACCCAGGGGGAGTCAGATACGCAGTATTTT. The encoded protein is CAWSLTQGESDTQYF.

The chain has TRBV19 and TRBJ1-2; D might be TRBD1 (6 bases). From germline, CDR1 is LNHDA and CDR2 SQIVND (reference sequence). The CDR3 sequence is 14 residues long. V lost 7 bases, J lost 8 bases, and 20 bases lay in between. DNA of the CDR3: TGTGCCAGTATTTCGTCCGTGGGGGCCATCGGCTACACCTTC. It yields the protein CASISSVGAIGYTF.

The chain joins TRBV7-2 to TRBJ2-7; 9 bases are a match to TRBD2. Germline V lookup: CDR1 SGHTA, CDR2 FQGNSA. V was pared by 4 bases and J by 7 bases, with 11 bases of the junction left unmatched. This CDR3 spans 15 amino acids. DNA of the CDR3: TGTGCCAGCAGCTGGTTAGCGGGGGTGGTCCAAGAGCAGTACTTC. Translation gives CASSWLAGVVQEQYF.

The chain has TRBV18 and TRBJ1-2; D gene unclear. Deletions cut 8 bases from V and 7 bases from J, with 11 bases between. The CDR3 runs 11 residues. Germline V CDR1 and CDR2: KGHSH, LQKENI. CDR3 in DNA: TGTGCCAGCCATGGCGAGGGTGGCTACACCTTC. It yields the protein CASHGEGGYTF. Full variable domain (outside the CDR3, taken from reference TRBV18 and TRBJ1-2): NAGVMQNPRHLVRRRGQEARLRCSPMKGHSHVYWYRQLPEEGLKFMVYLQKENIIDESGMPKERFSAEFPKEGPSILRIQQVVRGDSAAYFCASHGEGGYTFGSGTRLTVV.

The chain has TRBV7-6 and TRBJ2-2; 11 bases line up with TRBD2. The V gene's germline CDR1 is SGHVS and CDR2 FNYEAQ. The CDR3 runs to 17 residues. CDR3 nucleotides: TGTGCAAGTCCCGGGACTAGCGGAACGAGACCCACCGGGGAGCTGTTTTTT. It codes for CASPGTSGTRPTGELFF.

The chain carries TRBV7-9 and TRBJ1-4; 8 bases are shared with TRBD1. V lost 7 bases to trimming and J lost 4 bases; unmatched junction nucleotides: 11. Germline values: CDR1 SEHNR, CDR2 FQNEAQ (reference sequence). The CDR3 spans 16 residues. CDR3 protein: CASTSTGGQVNEKLFF. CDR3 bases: TGTGCCAGCACCTCGACGGGGGGACAGGTTAATGAAAAACTGTTTTTT. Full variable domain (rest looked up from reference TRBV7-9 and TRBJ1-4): DTGVSQNPRHKITKRGQNVTFRCDPISEHNRLYWYRQTLGQGPEFLTYFQNEAQLEKSRLLSDRFSAERPKGSFSTLEIQRTEQGDSAMYLCASTSTGGQVNEKLFFGSGTQLSVL.

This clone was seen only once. For the CDR3, the DNA is TGTGCCAGCAGCTTCGCCGGGGCCACAGGGGGCTATGGCTACACCTTC. Its protein product is CASSFAGATGGYGYTF. The J gene is TRBJ1-2, the V gene TRBV7-9, with 8 bases matching TRBD1. J gave up 4 bases and V 3 bases, and 10 bases lay outside the gene matches. This CDR3 has 16 amino acids. CDR1 SEHNR and CDR2 FQNEAQ come from the germline V gene (reference sequence).

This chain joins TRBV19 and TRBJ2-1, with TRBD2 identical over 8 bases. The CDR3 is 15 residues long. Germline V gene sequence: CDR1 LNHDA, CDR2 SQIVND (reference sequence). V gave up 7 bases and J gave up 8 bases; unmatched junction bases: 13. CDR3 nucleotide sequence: TGTGCCAGTACCCCCCGGGGGAGCGGGAGCGATGAGCAGTTCTTC. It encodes CASTPRGSGSDEQFF.

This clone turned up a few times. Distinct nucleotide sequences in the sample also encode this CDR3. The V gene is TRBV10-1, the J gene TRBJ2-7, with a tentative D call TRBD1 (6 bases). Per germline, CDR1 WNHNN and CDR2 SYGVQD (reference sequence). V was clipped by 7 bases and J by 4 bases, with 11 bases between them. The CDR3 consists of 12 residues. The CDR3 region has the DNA TGCGCCAGCAACAGGGATGGATACGAGCAGTACTTC. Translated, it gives CASNRDGYEQYF.

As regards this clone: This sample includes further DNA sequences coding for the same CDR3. CDR3 DNA sequence: TGTGCCACCGGGCAGCAAGAGACCCAGTACTTC. Protein sequence: CATGQQETQYF. This chain links TRBV24-1 with TRBJ2-5; D ambiguous. The CDR3 consists of 11 residues. Trimming stripped 9 bases from V and 2 bases from J, with 6 bases between. From germline, CDR1 is KGHDR and CDR2 SFDVKD.

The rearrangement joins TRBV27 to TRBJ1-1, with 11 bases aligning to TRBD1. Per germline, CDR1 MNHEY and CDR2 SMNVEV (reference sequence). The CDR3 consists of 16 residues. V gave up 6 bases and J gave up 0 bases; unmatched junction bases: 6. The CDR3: CASSPGTGGLNTEAFF. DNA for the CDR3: TGTGCCAGCAGCCCCGGGACAGGGGGATTGAACACTGAAGCTTTCTTT.

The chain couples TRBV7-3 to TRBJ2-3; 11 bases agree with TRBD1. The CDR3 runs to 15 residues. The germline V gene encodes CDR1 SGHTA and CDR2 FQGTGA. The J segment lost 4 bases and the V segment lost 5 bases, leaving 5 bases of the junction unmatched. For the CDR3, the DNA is TGTGCCAGCAGCGAAGGACAGGGGGCCGCAGATACGCAGTATTTT. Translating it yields CASSEGQGAADTQYF.